These T cell receptor beta chains were read from a single sample in a study of shared clonotypes between healthy human individuals. Produced via immunoSEQ multiplex PCR; TCRdb's table is partial and in-frame only. The top ten hold roughly 1.2% of the sample, which has over a million clones, roughly 97% seen once. Sequencing input: naive CD4+ T cells sorted from blood. Every receptor here comes from a man aged 25 to 40 in good health. CDR3s include the opening cysteine and the closing phenylalanine or tryptophan. The D gene is left open where the match is weak. Size values are once, few and many counts, or a class for expanded clones, and some rows have none.

>.|.|TRBV18|TRBJ2-7
TGTGCCAGCTCACCAGGGGGCTACGAGCAGTACTTC
CASSPGGYEQYF
>.|.|TRBV27|TRBJ2-7
TGTGCCAGCAGTTTATCTCTGAGGGCTGACGAGCAGTACTTC
CASSLSLRADEQYF
>TRBD2|.|TRBV9|TRBJ2-2
TGTGCCAGCACCGAAGGGCTAGCGGGAGTCACCGGGGAGCTGTTTTTT
CASTEGLAGVTGELFF
>.|.|TRBV11-2|TRBJ2-4
TGTGCCAGCAGCTTAGCCAGCCCCATCTTAGCCAAAAACATTCAGTACTTC
CASSLASPILAKNIQYF
>TRBD2|.|TRBV29-1|TRBJ2-3
TGCAGCGGGACGGGACTAGCGGGAGCCACAGATACGCAGTATTTT
CSGTGLAGATDTQYF
>.|.|TRBV14|TRBJ2-2
TGTGCCAGCAGCCAACGGTCGGGGAGTGGCACCGGGGAGCTGTTTTTT
CASSQRSGSGTGELFF
>TRBD1|.|TRBV29-1|TRBJ2-1
TGCAGCGTCCGACAGGGGGGCTCCTACAATGAGCAGTTCTTC
CSVRQGGSYNEQFF
>.|once|TRBV5-4|TRBJ2-7
TGTGCCACCAACGGCGGGGACGGGGCGGGGATCTACGAGCAGTACTTC
CATNGGDGAGIYEQYF
>.|.|TRBV6-5|TRBJ1-1
TGTGCCAGCCACTTGGACAGCGCTAACACTGAAGCTTTCTTT
CASHLDSANTEAFF
>TRBD2|.|TRBV7-8|TRBJ2-5
TGTGCCAGCAGCTCGACTAGCGGGGTTCAAGAGACCCAGTACTTC
CASSSTSGVQETQYF
>.|few|TRBV25-1|TRBJ2-1
TGTGCCAGCAGTGAATGGAGCAGCAGCTCCTACAATGAGCAGTTCTTC
CASSEWSSSSYNEQFF
>TRBD1|.|TRBV18|TRBJ1-1
TGTGCCAGCTCACCACGTTACCGGGACAGGAACACTGAAGCTTTCTTT
CASSPRYRDRNTEAFF
>.|.|TRBV6-1|TRBJ1-5
TGTGCCAGCAGTGAATCGGGGTTCGGGCAGCCCCAGCATTTT
CASSESGFGQPQHF
>.|.|TRBV28|TRBJ1-2
TGTGCCAGCACCCTCGGGGGAGCCAACTATGGCTACACCTTC
CASTLGGANYGYTF
>TRBD2|.|TRBV12-5|TRBJ2-3
TGTGCTAGTGGCCCGAGCGGGAGAGGCCCAGATACGCAGTATTTT
CASGPSGRGPDTQYF
>TRBD2|.|TRBV6-1|TRBJ2-7
TGTGCCAGCAGTGATGAGATGCGGGAGGGCTCCTACGAGCAGTACTTC
CASSDEMREGSYEQYF
>.|few|TRBV5-1|TRBJ1-4
TGCGCCAGCAGCTCCGGAGATACAACTAATGAAAAACTGTTTTTT
CASSSGDTTNEKLFF
>TRBD1|.|TRBV7-3|TRBJ1-1
TGTGCCAGCAGCTTAGGTTGGGACAGGGCCACTGAAGCTTTCTTT
CASSLGWDRATEAFF
>TRBD2|.|TRBV29-1|TRBJ2-3
TGCAGCGTTGAAGGTGGTAGCGGGAGATACACAGATACGCAGTATTTT
CSVEGGSGRYTDTQYF
>.|.|TRBV25-1|TRBJ2-2
TGTGCCAGCAGTGACCTTGGCGGGATGGCCACCGGGGAGCTGTTTTTT
CASSDLGGMATGELFF
>.|.|TRBV30|TRBJ2-3
TGTGCCTGGAGTGTACCCAGATTCACAGATACGCAGTATTTT
CAWSVPRFTDTQYF
>TRBD1|.|TRBV5-6|TRBJ1-5
TGTGCCAGCAGTGTAAAAGGAAGGGGGCCGAATCAGCCCCAGCATTTT
CASSVKGRGPNQPQHF
>.|.|TRBV6-5|TRBJ2-1
TGTGCCAGCAGTTCCTTTCCGAGCTCCTACAATGAGCAGTTCTTC
CASSSFPSSYNEQFF
>.|.|TRBV4-2|TRBJ2-1
TGTGCCAGCAGCCCCCGTTCGAGCTCCTACAATGAGCAGTTCTTC
CASSPRSSSYNEQFF
>TRBD1|.|TRBV7-9|TRBJ2-3
TGTGCCAGCAGCTTGAGGGACAGGGACACAGATACGCAGTATTTT
CASSLRDRDTDTQYF
>TRBD2|.|TRBV14|TRBJ2-1
TGTGCCAGCAGCCAGGGGACAGCCGGACTAGCGGCGTACAATGAGCAGTTCTTC
CASSQGTAGLAAYNEQFF
>TRBD2|.|TRBV5-1|TRBJ2-2
TGCGCCAGCAACGTCAACGGGAGGGCCGTCGGGGAGCTGTTTTTT
CASNVNGRAVGELFF
>.|.|TRBV2|TRBJ1-5
TGTGCCAGCAGGCCGACAGATAATAGCAATCAGCCCCAGCATTTT
CASRPTDNSNQPQHF
>TRBD1|.|TRBV2|TRBJ2-5
TGTGCCAGCAGTGAAGGAGGGACAGGGAAAGAGACCCAGTACTTC
CASSEGGTGKETQYF
>.|.|TRBV4-3|TRBJ2-5
TGCGCCAGCAGCCAAACAGGGTATGAGACCCAGTACTTC
CASSQTGYETQYF
>.|.|TRBV30|TRBJ1-5
TGTGCCTGGAGGGCTCCGGGGGGCGGTCAGCCCCAGCATTTT
CAWRAPGGGQPQHF
>TRBD1|.|TRBV19|TRBJ1-5
TGTGCCAGTTGTCCCGGGACAGGGATGAATCAGCCCCAGCATTTT
CASCPGTGMNQPQHF